This T cell receptor (beta chain) stems from a study of T cell repertoires in cytomegalovirus infection. Whole-study context: In the study, CMV epitopes included recently identified HLA-C-restricted and well-studied HLA-B-restricted ones. Matching HLA type and CMV infection were both indicated by public TCR beta signatures.

In regard to this clonotype: As yet, its antigen is unknown. A junction end diverges from the germline sequence, so it may reflect a read error.

MiXCR was run by TCRdb on the reads, yielding one entry per CDR3 protein. The sample has just over 450,000 distinct CDR3 sequences; about 39% are singletons. The sequence derives from a human donor in good health (CMV status not recorded). Some clones in this sample may be carry-over from other donors' samples. Sequencing used cultured PBMCs, obtained from culture after CMV antigen stimulation.

CDR3 residues: CASSQGNSQQTDTQYF. For the CDR3, the DNA is TGTGCCAGCAGCCAAGGAAACTCACAGCAGACAGATACGCAGTATTTT. The V gene is TRBV4-1, the J gene TRBJ2-3; no definite D call. Germline loops: CDR1 MGHRA, CDR2 YSYEKL. The CDR3 sequence is 16 residues long.